The 19 T cell receptor beta chains below were found in one sample sequenced in a study of blood T cell repertoires in COVID-19. Sequenced by immunoSEQ multiplex PCR; TCRdb stores in-frame clones only, minus some. This table holds under 550,000 clones, about 87% found once. Sample: peripheral blood. The receptor source for this set is a man between 18 and 29 years old with COVID-19, enrolled during active disease.

The J gene is TRBJ2-3, the V gene TRBV7-9; 9 bases agree with TRBD2. Germline V gene lookup returns CDR1 SEHNR and CDR2 FQNEAQ (reference sequence). There are 16 residues in the CDR3. V trimming: 3 bases; J trimming: 6 bases; junction bases outside the gene matches: 10. The CDR3 DNA reads TGTGCCAGCAGCTTCCGCGTAGGAGCGGGAGGCGATACGCAGTATTTT. Its translation is CASSFRVGAGGDTQYF. Drawing the rest from reference TRBV7-9 and TRBJ2-3, the complete variable domain is DTGVSQNPRHKITKRGQNVTFRCDPISEHNRLYWYRQTLGQGPEFLTYFQNEAQLEKSRLLSDRFSAERPKGSFSTLEIQRTEQGDSAMYLCASSFRVGAGGDTQYFGPGTRLTVL.

The chain is built from TRBV14 and TRBJ2-3; tentative D call: TRBD2 (7 bases). Germline V gives CDR1 SGHDN, CDR2 FVKESK. Trimming took off 5 bases at V and 4 bases at J, with 16 bases between the two ends. CDR3 length: 15 residues. In DNA, the CDR3 is TGTGCCAGCAGCGGGACGGGGGGCGTCGCAGATACGCAGTATTTT. Translating it yields CASSGTGGVADTQYF.

The chain is built from TRBV9 and TRBJ1-2; D remains unclear. The CDR3 extends over 16 amino acids. From germline, CDR1 is SGDLS and CDR2 YYNGEE. Trimming took 3 bases from V and 8 from J, leaving 23 bases between them. CDR3 nucleotides: TGTGCCAGCAGCGGTGACTCTTCCGGGGTTCTTGTCGGCTACACCTTC. Translated, it gives CASSGDSSGVLVGYTF.

This chain connects TRBV2 to TRBJ2-2, with D maybe TRBD2 (6 bases). V gave up 6 bases and J gave up 5 bases, with 10 bases separating them. CDR1 SNHLY and CDR2 FYNNEI come from the germline V gene. The CDR3 spans 13 residues. CDR3 nucleotide sequence: TGTGCCAGCAGGGGGACTGAAACCGGGGAGCTGTTTTTT. Encoded protein: CASRGTETGELFF.

The J gene is TRBJ1-1, the V gene TRBV7-2; 9 positions match TRBD1. The germline V gene has CDR1 SGHTA and CDR2 FQGNSA. The CDR3 spans 15 residues. V lost 3 bases, J lost 5 bases, and 7 bases stayed unmatched. The CDR3 DNA sequence: TGTGCCAGCAGCTTTCCGGGACAGGGAAATACTGAAGCTTTCTTT. It translates to CASSFPGQGNTEAFF. The variable domain in full, with the rest retrieved from reference TRBV7-2 and TRBJ1-1, is GAGVSQSPSNKVTEKGKDVELRCDPISGHTALYWYRQSLGQGLEFLIYFQGNSAPDKSGLPSDRFSAERTGGSVSTLTIQRTQQEDSAVYLCASSFPGQGNTEAFFGQGTRLTVV.

Regarding this clone: The sample has other DNA sequences that encode this CDR3 too. This chain joins TRBV18 and TRBJ1-5; D remains unclear. V dropped 2 bases and J dropped 0 bases, with 5 bases sitting between them. CDR3 size: 14 residues. The germline gives CDR1 KGHSH, CDR2 LQKENI. CDR3 DNA: TGTGCCAGCTCACCAACGGTTAGCAATCAGCCCCAGCATTTT. This gives the protein CASSPTVSNQPQHF. Combining the CDR3 with reference TRBV18 and TRBJ1-5 gives the whole variable domain NAGVMQNPRHLVRRRGQEARLRCSPMKGHSHVYWYRQLPEEGLKFMVYLQKENIIDESGMPKERFSAEFPKEGPSILRIQQVVRGDSAAYFCASSPTVSNQPQHFGDGTRLSIL.

The count of this clone is one. The CDR3 nucleotides read TGTGCCAGCAGCCCTAACCTTTTCTATGGCTACACCTTC. Amino acids: CASSPNLFYGYTF. This rearrangement joins TRBV14 to TRBJ1-2, with D uncertain. CDR1 SGHDN and CDR2 FVKESK come from the germline V gene. The V gene lost 4 bases and the J gene lost 4 bases, with 10 bases spanning the gap. The CDR3 has 13 residues. The full variable domain, with the rest looked up from reference TRBV14 and TRBJ1-2, is EAGVTQFPSHSVIEKGQTVTLRCDPISGHDNLYWYRRVMGKEIKFLLHFVKESKQDESGMPNNRFLAERTGGTYSTLKVQPAELEDSGVYFCASSPNLFYGYTFGSGTRLTVV.

The V call is TRBV3-1 (or the pseudogene TRBV3-2), the J call TRBJ2-5, with a possible D match to TRBD2 (6 bases). Trimming cost V 0 bases and J 6 bases, with 20 bases left between them. The length of the CDR3 is 17 residues. Germline V gives CDR1 LGHDT, CDR2 YNNKEL (reference sequence). In DNA, the CDR3 is TGTGCCAGCAGCCAAGATTATGTAGCGGCCCGAAGAAAGACCCAGTACTTC. It yields the protein CASSQDYVAARRKTQYF.

The chain has TRBV5-5 and TRBJ2-7, with D uncertain. The CDR3 spans 14 residues. Germline assignment: CDR1 SGHKS and CDR2 YYEKEE (reference sequence). The ends were cut back, 0 bases at V and 1 base at J, with 8 bases in the middle. CDR3 nucleotides: TGTGCCAGCAGCTTGGTGGGCACTTCCTACGAGCAGTACTTC. Protein: CASSLVGTSYEQYF.

This clone was found once. V and J are TRBV7-2 and TRBJ2-3; TRBD2 aligns across 7 bases. The CDR3 consists of 15 residues. The trim removed 2 bases at V and 3 bases at J, leaving 5 bases unmatched. The germline gives CDR1 SGHTA, CDR2 FQGNSA. The CDR3: CASSLNKAGTDTQYF. In DNA, the CDR3 is TGTGCCAGCAGCTTAAACAAAGCGGGAACAGATACGCAGTATTTT.

The V and J genes are TRBV5-1 and TRBJ2-5, with 15 bases fitting TRBD2. The J segment lost 2 bases and the V segment lost 2 bases, leaving 4 bases of the junction unmatched. This CDR3 comprises 17 residues. Germline V gene lookup returns CDR1 SGHRS and CDR2 YFSETQ. The CDR3: CASSLWGLAGGQETQYF. CDR3 bases: TGCGCCAGCAGCTTATGGGGACTAGCGGGGGGTCAAGAGACCCAGTACTTC. Supplemented by reference TRBV5-1 and TRBJ2-5, the full variable domain reads KAGVTQTPRYLIKTRGQQVTLSCSPISGHRSVSWYQQTPGQGLQFLFEYFSETQRNKGNFPGRFSGRQFSNSRSEMNVSTLELGDSALYLCASSLWGLAGGQETQYFGPGTRLLVL.

A note on this clone: Other DNA sequences in the sample encode the same CDR3. This chain uses TRBV3-1 (or the pseudogene TRBV3-2) with TRBJ1-5; tentatively, D is TRBD1 (5 bases). This CDR3 contains 14 residues. Germline V gene lookup returns CDR1 LGHDT and CDR2 YNNKEL (reference sequence). V dropped 4 bases and J dropped 4 bases, with 11 bases sitting between them. Written as DNA, the CDR3 is TGTGCCAGCAGCCCCGGGGGGGGGAATCAGCCCCAGCATTTT. It yields the protein CASSPGGGNQPQHF.

The rearrangement links TRBV7-8 to TRBJ1-2, with 12 nucleotides matching TRBD1. Germline CDR1 reads SGHVS; CDR2 reads FQNEAQ. V shed 1 base, J shed 4 bases, and the junction held 4 bases outside the gene matches. This CDR3 is built from 16 residues. The CDR3 DNA sequence: TGTGCCAGCAGCTTAGGGGACAGGGGGCCGGGCTATGGCTACACCTTC. Its translation: CASSLGDRGPGYGYTF.

The CDR3 region has the DNA TGTGCCAGCAGCTTTGTCGGGACACAATTAGCTAACTATGGCTACACCTTC. This translates into CASSFVGTQLANYGYTF. V gene TRBV5-4 combines with J gene TRBJ1-2; possibly TRBD1 for D (6 bases). Germline V gene lookup returns CDR1 SGHNT and CDR2 YYREEE (reference sequence). There are 17 residues in the CDR3. The V and J ends lost 2 bases and 0 bases respectively, with 17 bases between them.

The rearrangement uses TRBV5-6 and TRBJ2-7, with TRBD2 matching over 8 bases. V lost 1 base and J lost 7; bases outside the gene matches: 13. Germline CDR1 SGHDT, CDR2 YYEEEE. This CDR3 region has 16 residues. The CDR3 spells CASSLWREVRPWEQYF. In DNA form, the CDR3 reads TGTGCCAGCAGCTTGTGGCGGGAGGTCCGACCTTGGGAGCAGTACTTC. The full variable domain, its missing parts supplied by reference TRBV5-6 and TRBJ2-7, is DAGVTQSPTHLIKTRGQQVTLRCSPKSGHDTVSWYQQALGQGPQFIFQYYEEEERQRGNFPDRFSGHQFPNYSSELNVNALLLGDSALYLCASSLWREVRPWEQYFGPGTRLTVT.

The chain employs TRBV6-5 and TRBJ1-5; 7 bases are a match to TRBD1. Germline V lookup: CDR1 MNHEY, CDR2 SVGAGI. There are 15 residues in the CDR3. V was clipped by 7 bases and J by 1 base; unmatched bases: 7. CDR3 in DNA: TGTGCCAGCACTCAGACACAGGGGAGCAATCAGCCCCAGCATTTT. Translating gives CASTQTQGSNQPQHF.

The chain uses TRBV11-3 and TRBJ1-4, with TRBD1 matching 7 bases. This CDR3 is 14 amino acids long. Germline assignment: CDR1 SGHNT and CDR2 YENEEA. V lost 5 bases, J lost 6 bases, and 6 bases stayed unmatched. CDR3 bases: TGTGCCAGCAGCGACGACAGGGTGGATGAAAAACTGTTTTTT. It encodes CASSDDRVDEKLFF.

This clone came up once. This chain links TRBV2 with TRBJ2-7; TRBD1 aligns across 8 bases. CDR1 is SNHLY, CDR2 FYNNEI, per germline. The J segment lost 6 bases and the V segment lost 4 bases, leaving 8 bases of the junction unmatched. CDR3 length equals 14 residues. CDR3 sequence (DNA): TGTGCCAGCAGTGTCGATTCGGGGACAGGCGAGCAGTACTTC. Protein product: CASSVDSGTGEQYF.

This chain uses TRBV2 with TRBJ2-3, with 8 bases that match TRBD2. Germline V gene lookup returns CDR1 SNHLY and CDR2 FYNNEI. V was clipped by 7 bases and J by 0 bases; unmatched bases: 9. The CDR3 runs to 16 residues. Written as DNA, the CDR3 is TGTGCCAGCACGGGGGCTAGCGGGTTTAGCACAGATACGCAGTATTTT. The encoded protein is CASTGASGFSTDTQYF.